This TCR beta chain came from a study of cytomegalovirus exposure and HLA in healthy donors. Regarding the study as a whole: In terms of immune exposure information, only CMV serostatus was available. Rates of TCR association differed by HLA locus in a later analysis, with DRB1 highest and HLA-C lowest. By a later analysis, the bulk of CMV-associated TCR beta chains appeared HLA-restricted. As a later analysis showed, several of the most significant clusters appeared to be linked to common viral pathogens.

This clone was seen a handful of times. Its antigen is not identified. In the PCR, 60 Vbeta and 13 Jbeta primers were used. Using immunoSEQ multiplex PCR, the repertoire was profiled, and TCRdb retains in-frame clones only, with some absent. The data show roughly 110,000 clones, roughly 73% seen once. Germline V lookup: CDR1 SGDLS, CDR2 YYNGEE. The length of the CDR3 is 14 residues. The V end lost 2 bases, the J end lost 9 bases, and 15 bases lay between the germline ends. This TCR was recovered from a young man in good health and CMV-seronegative. The sample comprised PBMCs. This chain links TRBV9 with TRBJ2-1, with D possibly TRBD2 on 5 matching bases. This chain's CDR3 is CASSVAYRGGEQFF. CDR3 nucleotide sequence: TGTGCCAGCAGCGTGGCCTATCGAGGAGGTGAGCAGTTCTTC.